These 23 T cell receptor beta chains were sequenced from one sample in a study of PD-L1 blockade in urothelial cancer. Measured with immunoSEQ multiplex PCR; TCRdb has only the in-frame clones, and not every one. In the table there are 130,000 or so clones, approximately 84% of which are singletons. Noted time point: pretreatment peripheral blood. The sample here was PBMCs, taken around atezolizumab (anti-PD-L1) treatment. Receptors originate from a man in his fifties with urothelial cancer.

The J gene is TRBJ2-5, the V gene TRBV5-1, with D unresolved. Deletions cut 3 bases from V and 0 bases from J, with 9 bases between. Germline V CDR1 and CDR2: SGHRS, YFSETQ. CDR3 length: 14 amino acids. The CDR3 spells CASSSSPNQETQYF. CDR3 nucleotide sequence: TGCGCCAGCAGCTCCTCCCCTAACCAAGAGACCCAGTACTTC.

The J gene is TRBJ2-2, the V gene TRBV30; D is possibly TRBD2 (6 bases). V gave up 0 bases and J gave up 4 bases, with 12 bases separating them. This CDR3 is built from 15 residues. CDR1 GTSNPN and CDR2 SVGIG come from the germline V gene (reference sequence). CDR3 coding DNA: TGTGCCTGGAGTGTAGGCGGGACGTTCACCGGGGAGCTGTTTTTT. Translation gives CAWSVGGTFTGELFF.

The CDR3 coding sequence is TGCGCCAGCAGCTCCTGGGACGGGACAGACTCTTCGAACACCGGGGAGCTGTTTTTT. This encodes CASSSWDGTDSSNTGELFF. The chain employs TRBV5-1 and TRBJ2-2; 7 bases fit TRBD1. The CDR3 consists of 19 residues. Germline V gene sequence: CDR1 SGHRS, CDR2 YFSETQ. V gave up 3 bases and J gave up 0 bases; unmatched junction bases: 14.

CDR3 DNA: TGTGCCAGCAGCTCGGCCAGGGGCCGTGGCTACACCTTC. Its protein product is CASSSARGRGYTF. V and J are TRBV7-9 and TRBJ1-2; possible D gene TRBD1, 6 bases. The ends were cut back, 4 bases at V and 7 bases at J, with 13 bases in the middle. The CDR3 sequence is 13 residues long. In germline, CDR1 is SEHNR, CDR2 FQNEAQ (reference sequence).

The rearrangement joins TRBV7-9 to TRBJ1-1, with 8 nucleotides matching TRBD1. The V segment lost 6 bases and the J segment 5 bases; nucleotides outside the gene matches: 11. Germline assignment: CDR1 SEHNR and CDR2 FQNEAQ (reference sequence). This CDR3 comprises 15 residues. The CDR3 DNA follows: TGTGCCAGCAGTCTTTCCACAGGGGGGAGGACTGAAGCTTTCTTT. It specifies CASSLSTGGRTEAFF.

V usage is TRBV9 and J usage is TRBJ2-7; D is unclear. Trimming shortened V by 0 bases and J by 4 bases, and 14 bases separated the two germline ends. Per the germline V gene, CDR1 is SGDLS and CDR2 is YYNGEE. The CDR3 is 15 residues long. CDR3 in DNA: TGTGCCAGCAGCGTAGCGCCCACTCCCTCATACGAGCAGTACTTC. Translated, it gives CASSVAPTPSYEQYF.

The genes are TRBV28 and TRBJ2-7, with a tentative D call TRBD1 (6 bases). CDR1 is MDHEN, CDR2 SYDVKM, per germline. This CDR3 spans 13 amino acids. The ends were cut back, 10 bases at V and 2 bases at J, with 15 bases in the middle. This CDR3 is CATNRVVTYEQYF. CDR3 DNA sequence: TGTGCCACTAACAGGGTTGTAACCTACGAGCAGTACTTC.

The rearrangement joins TRBV6-1 to TRBJ2-1, with TRBD2 matching 9 bases. Germline V gene data show CDR1 as MNHNS and CDR2 as SASEGT. Unmatched junction bases numbered 17, after V lost 7 bases and J lost 4 bases. The CDR3 runs 18 residues. The CDR3 region is CASNEWGLLAGFYNEQFF. The CDR3 DNA sequence: TGTGCCAGCAATGAGTGGGGCCTCCTAGCGGGGTTTTACAATGAGCAGTTCTTC.

V gene TRBV6-5 combines with J gene TRBJ1-2; TRBD1 matches 7 bases. Trimming removed 2 bases from V and 2 bases from J; junction bases left unmatched: 5. The CDR3 spans 15 residues. CDR1 and CDR2 from the germline V gene are MNHEY and SVGAGI. CDR3 bases: TGTGCCAGCAGTTACGACCTGACAGGGAACTATGGCTACACCTTC. It yields the protein CASSYDLTGNYGYTF.

A note on this clone: At one end the junction does not follow the germline gene, possibly because of a read error. Other DNA sequences in this sample translate to the same CDR3. Here the CDR3 reads CASSQVGMNTEAFF. The CDR3 DNA reads TGCGCTAGCAGCCAGGTGGGTATGAACACTGAAGCTTTCTTT. The V and J genes are TRBV5-1 and TRBJ1-1, with D hard to call. The length of the CDR3 is 14 residues. From germline, CDR1 is SGHRS and CDR2 YFSETQ. Combining the CDR3 with reference TRBV5-1 and TRBJ1-1 gives the whole variable domain KAGVTQTPRYLIKTRGQQVTLSCSPISGHRSVSWYQQTPGQGLQFLFEYFSETQRNKGNFPGRFSGRQFSNSRSEMNVSTLELGDSALYLCASSQVGMNTEAFFGQGTRLTVV.

The V and J genes are TRBV27 and TRBJ2-1; TRBD1 is a possible D gene (5 bases). This CDR3 region has 15 residues. Germline CDR1 is MNHEY and CDR2 is SMNVEV (reference sequence). V shed 3 bases and J shed 1 base, with 10 bases lying between them. CDR3 bases: TGTGCCAGCAGTTTTCAGGGAAAGTCCTACAATGAGCAGTTCTTC. Translating it yields CASSFQGKSYNEQFF.

This clone was observed many times. The genes are TRBV6-6 and TRBJ2-7; D may be TRBD1 (6 bases). This CDR3 has 11 residues. Trimming pared 6 bases from V and 4 bases from J, leaving 7 bases between. Germline V CDR1 and CDR2: MNHNY, SVGAGI (reference sequence). DNA of the CDR3: TGTGCCAGCAGGGACAGTTACGAGCAGTACTTC. Protein product: CASRDSYEQYF.

The chain couples TRBV6-6 to TRBJ2-3; D is unclear. The V end was cut by 6 bases, the J end by 4 bases, with 8 bases between. The length of the CDR3 is 12 residues. Per the germline V gene, CDR1 is MNHNY and CDR2 is SVGAGI (reference sequence). In DNA form, the CDR3 reads TGTGCCAGCAGGAGAGGTGCAGATACGCAGTATTTT. Translation: CASRRGADTQYF.

The gene calls are TRBV5-1 and TRBJ1-1; D gene uncertain. V was pared by 0 bases and J by 1 base, with 10 bases between. The CDR3 has 15 amino acids. Germline-derived CDR1 and CDR2 are SGHRS and YFSETQ. The CDR3 DNA sequence: TGCGCCAGCAGCTTGGGTGGAGGAGCGAACACTGAAGCTTTCTTT. Protein product: CASSLGGGANTEAFF.

The chain couples TRBV15 to TRBJ1-2; D is perhaps TRBD1 (6 bases). The CDR3 length is 13 residues. The V end was cut by 3 bases, the J end by 8 bases, with 13 bases between. Per germline, CDR1 LNHNV and CDR2 YYDKDF (reference sequence). The CDR3 region is CATSRAGVGGYTF. As DNA, the CDR3 is TGTGCCACCAGCAGGGCAGGGGTCGGCGGCTACACCTTC.

The genes are TRBV6-4 and TRBJ2-1; D might be TRBD1 (5 bases). CDR1 and CDR2 (germline): MRHNA, SNTAGT. The CDR3 is 12 amino acids. V lost 3 bases to trimming and J lost 9 bases, with 9 bases between them. The CDR3, as DNA: TGTGCCAGCAGTGAAGGGGCCGGTGAGCAGTTCTTC. Its translation is CASSEGAGEQFF.

This sequence joins TRBV10-3 and TRBJ2-7, with TRBD2 matching 7 bases. Germline CDR1 and CDR2: ENHRY and SYGVKD. The CDR3 sequence is 17 residues long. The V and J ends lost 4 bases and 1 base, in that order; junction bases with no gene match: 13. CDR3 protein: CAISGTLGGRESYEQYF. The CDR3 nucleotides read TGTGCCATCAGTGGGACCTTGGGGGGGAGGGAGTCCTACGAGCAGTACTTC.

This clone came up once. This chain links TRBV2 with TRBJ1-3; maybe TRBD1 (5 bases). The CDR3 consists of 16 residues. The V gene's germline CDR1 is SNHLY and CDR2 FYNNEI. V shed 8 bases and J shed 0 bases, with 17 bases lying between them. As DNA, the CDR3 is TGTGCCAGCCTCCTCAACGCCAGGGCCTCTGGAAACACCATATATTTT. This codes for CASLLNARASGNTIYF.

V usage is TRBV9 and J usage is TRBJ2-7; weak D call: TRBD2 (5 bases). This CDR3 is built from 12 residues. V shed 2 bases and J shed 7 bases, with 10 bases lying between them. CDR1 and CDR2 (germline): SGDLS, YYNGEE. CDR3 sequence (DNA): TGTGCCAGCAGCGTGGCGGGCAGTGAGCAGTACTTC. Its translation: CASSVAGSEQYF.

The chain joins TRBV5-1 to TRBJ1-2; no definite D call. V lost 0 bases and J lost 3, with 9 bases in between. Per germline, CDR1 SGHRS and CDR2 YFSETQ. This CDR3 has 14 residues. The CDR3 sequence is CASSLAVDYYGYTF. As DNA, the CDR3 is TGCGCCAGCAGCTTGGCCGTAGACTACTATGGCTACACCTTC.

The V and J genes are TRBV30 and TRBJ2-7; TRBD2 matches 14 bases. Germline CDR1 and CDR2: GTSNPN and SVGIG (reference sequence). This CDR3 has 16 residues. After removal of 3 bases from V and 3 bases from J, the junction contained 7 bases not matched to a gene. The CDR3 loop reads CAWSRLAGGAFYEQYF. In DNA, the CDR3 is TGTGCCTGGAGCCGACTAGCGGGAGGGGCCTTCTACGAGCAGTACTTC.

This chain joins TRBV4-1 and TRBJ2-7; perhaps TRBD1 as D (5 bases). The germline V gene has CDR1 MGHRA and CDR2 YSYEKL. The CDR3 extends over 14 amino acids. The ends were cut back, 3 bases at V and 0 bases at J, with 9 bases in the middle. CDR3 nucleotide sequence: TGCGCCAGCAGCCACCAGACAGACTCCTACGAGCAGTACTTC. It yields the protein CASSHQTDSYEQYF.

The chain couples TRBV5-1 to TRBJ1-2; 9 bases line up with TRBD1. The CDR3 totals 17 residues. V lost 6 bases to trimming and J lost 6 bases; unmatched junction nucleotides: 18. Germline CDR1 SGHRS, CDR2 YFSETQ. The CDR3 reads CASTSPGTGTLADGYTF. CDR3 DNA: TGCGCCAGCACTTCCCCCGGGACAGGGACCCTTGCTGATGGCTACACCTTC.